Below, one T cell receptor beta chain is given with its context. Its antigen is undetermined. The data derive from a study of cytomegalovirus exposure and HLA in healthy donors. Study-level points and caveats: An assumption of roughly uniform sequencing depth across donors underlay the presence/absence analyses. TCR beta sequences numbering more than 15,000 were associated with HLA alleles at 0.05 false discovery rate in a later analysis.

Researchers ran the PCR with 60 Vbeta and 13 Jbeta primers. Assay used: immunoSEQ multiplex PCR; TCRdb lists only in-frame clones, some missing. The table lists some 67,000 clones. The CDR3 loop spans 14 amino acids. V was shortened by 4 bases and J by 9 bases, with 16 bases between the two germline ends. Per germline, CDR1 SGHDN and CDR2 FVKESK. Sequencing used PBMCs. The chain joins TRBV14 to TRBJ2-1; TRBD2 is a possible D gene (5 bases). This clonotype originated in a woman aged 25 to 39 in good health and CMV-seronegative. Written as DNA, the CDR3 is TGTGCCAGCAGCCGAGGAGGCCCCGGTGGTGAGCAGTTCTTC. Translating it yields CASSRGGPGGEQFF.